This TCR beta chain emerged from a study of T cell changes during pregnancy in multiple sclerosis. Sequencing was performed with immunoSEQ multiplex PCR; in TCRdb, only in-frame clones are kept and a portion is missing. The sample consists of 20,000 to 25,000 clones, around four fifths of them appearing once. The CDR3 is 15 residues long. Germline values: CDR1 MGHRA, CDR2 YSYEKL. The V gene end was trimmed by 1 base and the J gene end by 6 bases; junction bases not matched to a gene: 4. The rearrangement uses TRBV4-1 and TRBJ1-5; 9 bases match TRBD1. The TCR originated in a female donor in good health, enrolled as a control in a pregnancy study. The specimen was CD8+ T cells from peripheral blood mononuclear cells, collected in the first trimester of pregnancy. The CDR3 here is CASSQAVTGGQPQHF. In nucleotides, the CDR3 is TGCGCCAGCAGCCAAGCAGTGACAGGGGGTCAGCCCCAGCATTTT.